This T cell receptor (beta chain) derives from a study of Graves' ophthalmopathy and Graves' hyperthyroidism. This CDR3 spans 15 amino acids. The V gene's germline CDR1 is SNHLY and CDR2 FYNNEI. TCR beta CDR3 regions were amplified from RNA transcripts. The authors performed first-round RT-PCR with HTBI primers and then a second-round multiplex PCR. TCRdb redid the calling of the multiplex PCR reads with MiXCR, one entry per CDR3 protein. The sample gives about 24,000 distinct CDR3 sequences, almost 50% of which show up once; roughly 6.5% is in the top ten. The chain is built from TRBV2 and TRBJ2-1, with D perhaps TRBD2 (6 bases). The receptor's source is an adult woman with stable Graves' hyperthyroidism. The sample taken for sequencing was peripheral blood. The CDR3 DNA sequence: TGTGCTATGGAAACATGGGCGGGAAGAAACAATGAGCAGTTCTTC. It codes for CAMETWAGRNNEQFF. Filled out from reference TRBV2 and TRBJ2-1, the complete variable domain reads EPEVTQTPSHQVTQMGQEVILRCVPISNHLYFYWYRQILGQKVEFLVSFYNNEISEKSEIFDDQFSVERPDGSNFTLKIRSTKLEDSAMYFCAMETWAGRNNEQFFGPGTRLTVL.